One sample yielded the 22 T cell receptor beta chains listed below, sequenced in a study of T-cell reconstitution after alpha-beta-depleted transplantation in children. A TCRbeta library incorporating unique molecular identifiers was prepared. MiXCR was run by TCRdb on the PCR reads, yielding one entry per CDR3 protein. The sample consists of about 980,000 distinct CDR3 sequences, about 29% of them appearing once. The input for sequencing was PBMCs, mostly from graft donor cells, taken 360 days after TCRalphabeta/CD19-depleted stem cell transplant. The receptors derive from a boy younger than two who had a stem cell transplant for SCID, so the T cells may come from the graft donor.

In its sample, this clonotype was seen a few times. The chain links TRBV10-3 to TRBJ1-4; 8 nucleotides match TRBD1. From germline, CDR1 is ENHRY and CDR2 SYGVKD. Trimming took 2 bases from V and 6 from J; bases not matched to a gene: 5. The CDR3 loop spans 15 amino acids. The CDR3 here is CAISERTGRDEKLFF. CDR3 nucleotides: TGTGCCATCAGTGAGCGGACAGGGCGCGATGAAAAACTGTTTTTT.

This clonotype was counted once. V is TRBV20-1 and J is TRBJ2-7; 13 bases are shared with TRBD2. This CDR3 has 15 amino acids. Germline V lookup: CDR1 DFQATT, CDR2 SNEGSKA (reference sequence). Trimming removed 3 bases from V and 3 bases from J; junction bases left unmatched: 5. The CDR3, as DNA: TGCAGTGCTAGGGGACTAGCGGGGACTTACTACGAGCAGTACTTC. Translation gives CSARGLAGTYYEQYF.

There are a few counts of this clonotype. The chain combines TRBV5-5 with TRBJ2-1, with 7 bases identical to TRBD2. The CDR3 runs to 15 residues. V lost 4 bases, J lost 4 bases, and 8 bases stayed unmatched. Germline-derived CDR1 and CDR2 are SGHKS and YYEKEE (reference sequence). This CDR3 is CASSLGRGWYNEQFF. CDR3 DNA sequence: TGTGCCAGCAGCCTTGGGCGGGGGTGGTACAATGAGCAGTTCTTC. The full variable domain, completed using reference TRBV5-5 and TRBJ2-1, is DAGVTQSPTHLIKTRGQQVTLRCSPISGHKSVSWYQQVLGQGPQFIFQYYEKEERGRGNFPDRFSARQFPNYSSELNVNALLLGDSALYLCASSLGRGWYNEQFFGPGTRLTVL.

This clonotype was counted a few times. This chain connects TRBV20-1 to TRBJ1-1; D unresolved. The V and J ends lost 3 bases and 0 bases respectively, with 23 bases between them. The CDR3 extends over 18 amino acids. Germline V CDR1 and CDR2: DFQATT, SNEGSKA (reference sequence). The CDR3 protein is CSASESIPLTWVNTEAFF. The CDR3 coding sequence is TGCAGTGCTAGTGAGTCGATTCCGCTTACTTGGGTGAACACTGAAGCTTTCTTT.

Written as DNA, the CDR3 is TGTGCCAGCAGCCAAGAGAAGGACAGGGTTAGAACCGGGGAGCTGTTTTTT. Translating it yields CASSQEKDRVRTGELFF. The J gene is TRBJ2-2, the V gene TRBV3-1, with 8 bases that match TRBD1. V was pared by 0 bases and J by 5 bases, with 8 bases of the junction left unmatched. The CDR3 sequence is 17 residues long. In germline, CDR1 is LGHDT, CDR2 YNNKEL (reference sequence).

V usage is TRBV15 and J usage is TRBJ1-3, with 10 positions matching TRBD1. CDR1 is LNHNV, CDR2 YYDKDF, per germline (reference sequence). The ends lost 1 base at V and 3 bases at J; junction bases unmatched: 18. CDR3 length: 21 residues. CDR3 region: CATSRGGNLRRTGGFGNTIYF. The CDR3 DNA follows: TGTGCCACCAGCAGAGGCGGAAACCTTCGTCGGACAGGGGGTTTTGGAAACACCATATATTTT.

This clonotype was counted only a few times. The rearrangement links TRBV25-1 to TRBJ2-1, with 7 positions matching TRBD2. Trimming removed 2 bases from V and 6 bases from J; junction bases left unmatched: 7. Germline values: CDR1 MGHDK, CDR2 SYGVNS. The CDR3 totals 15 residues. DNA for the CDR3: TGTGCCAGCAGTGAAGTGGGAGGGTTGGGCAATGAGCAGTTCTTC. Amino acids: CASSEVGGLGNEQFF.

The chain couples TRBV29-1 to TRBJ1-2, with D unresolved. Trimming pared 3 bases from V and 3 bases from J, leaving 11 bases between. This CDR3 contains 13 residues. The germline CDR1 and CDR2 sequences are SQVTM and ANQGSEA. Here the CDR3 DNA reads TGCAGCGTTGAGGGCCGAAACTACTATGGCTACACCTTC. It encodes CSVEGRNYYGYTF.

The J gene is TRBJ2-1, the V gene TRBV6-2 or TRBV6-3; 8 nucleotides agree with TRBD1. CDR1 is MNHEY and CDR2 is SVGEGT in the germline V gene. The CDR3 covers 11 residues. V lost 11 bases and J lost 9; bases outside the gene matches: 6. The CDR3 reads CAGGDRREQFF. The CDR3 bases are TGTGCCGGAGGGGACAGGCGTGAGCAGTTCTTC.

This clonotype was counted only a few times. V gene TRBV5-1 combines with J gene TRBJ2-2; possibly TRBD2 for D (5 bases). Germline lookup yields CDR1 SGHRS and CDR2 YFSETQ. This CDR3 is built from 15 residues. V lost 4 bases to trimming and J lost 0 bases, with 10 bases between them. The CDR3 reads CASSVSATNTGELFF. The DNA of the CDR3 is TGCGCCAGCAGCGTTAGCGCGACGAACACCGGGGAGCTGTTTTTT.

The J gene is TRBJ1-2, the V gene TRBV5-1; 7 nucleotides agree with TRBD1. CDR1 SGHRS and CDR2 YFSETQ come from the germline V gene. Losses at the gene ends were 4 bases for V and 4 bases for J; bases not matched to a gene: 7. This CDR3 spans 14 amino acids. The CDR3 is CASSTSGTAYGYTF. The DNA of the CDR3 is TGCGCCAGCAGCACCTCCGGGACAGCCTATGGCTACACCTTC. Full variable domain (remainder filled in from reference TRBV5-1 and TRBJ1-2): KAGVTQTPRYLIKTRGQQVTLSCSPISGHRSVSWYQQTPGQGLQFLFEYFSETQRNKGNFPGRFSGRQFSNSRSEMNVSTLELGDSALYLCASSTSGTAYGYTFGSGTRLTVV.

The V and J genes are TRBV6-6 and TRBJ2-2, with no clear D. V gave up 6 bases and J gave up 7 bases, with 6 bases separating them. CDR3 size: 11 residues. In germline, CDR1 is MNHNY, CDR2 SVGAGI (reference sequence). CDR3 nucleotide sequence: TGTGCCAGCAGGGTGGTCGGGGAGCTGTTTTTT. Translated, it gives CASRVVGELFF.

The rearrangement links TRBV12-3 or TRBV12-4 to TRBJ1-2, with 7 bases matching TRBD1. V lost 8 bases to trimming and J lost 4 bases; unmatched junction nucleotides: 10. The CDR3 has 14 amino acids. This CDR3 reads CASVRQGRTYGYTF. The CDR3 DNA reads TGTGCCAGCGTGAGACAGGGCCGTACCTATGGCTACACCTTC.

A few counts support this clonotype. The chain joins TRBV10-3 to TRBJ2-2, with TRBD2 identical over 7 bases. Trimming removed 7 bases from V and 0 bases from J; junction bases left unmatched: 14. The CDR3 spans 18 residues. In germline, CDR1 is ENHRY, CDR2 SYGVKD. CDR3 nucleotide sequence: TGTGCCATCAAGAACCCCGGACTAGACAGAACGAACACCGGGGAGCTGTTTTTT. Residues: CAIKNPGLDRTNTGELFF.

The table lists this clonotype with a few counts. This chain links TRBV5-1 with TRBJ2-5, with D maybe TRBD2 (6 bases). The CDR3 runs to 14 residues. Trimming shortened V by 4 bases and J by 5 bases, and 15 bases separated the two germline ends. Germline V CDR1 and CDR2: SGHRS, YFSETQ. The CDR3 DNA reads as TGCGCCAGCAGCCTCAGCGGGCCCGAGGAGACCCAGTACTTC. This gives the protein CASSLSGPEETQYF. The variable domain in full, completed from reference TRBV5-1 and TRBJ2-5, reads KAGVTQTPRYLIKTRGQQVTLSCSPISGHRSVSWYQQTPGQGLQFLFEYFSETQRNKGNFPGRFSGRQFSNSRSEMNVSTLELGDSALYLCASSLSGPEETQYFGPGTRLLVL.

V and J are TRBV20-1 and TRBJ1-1; D unclear. The germline CDR1 and CDR2 sequences are DFQATT and SNEGSKA (reference sequence). This CDR3 is built from 14 residues. Trimming shortened V by 5 bases and J by 0 bases, and 13 bases separated the two germline ends. The CDR3 DNA reads TGCAGTGCTCTAACTCACAGAGTGAACACTGAAGCTTTCTTT. It encodes CSALTHRVNTEAFF.

This clonotype was seen many times. V is TRBV5-1 and J is TRBJ1-1; tentative D call: TRBD1 (6 bases). V lost 4 bases to trimming and J lost 7 bases, with 11 bases between them. Germline V gene data show CDR1 as SGHRS and CDR2 as YFSETQ. The CDR3 contains 12 residues. Here the CDR3 reads CASSLQGIEAFF. CDR3 bases: TGCGCCAGCAGCCTTCAGGGGATTGAAGCTTTCTTT.

The chain uses TRBV30 and TRBJ1-5, with D hard to call. Trimming left V 4 bases short and J 6 bases short, with 16 bases between. CDR3 size: 14 residues. Germline V CDR1 and CDR2: GTSNPN, SVGIG (reference sequence). The CDR3 reads CAWNDGLSSQPQHF. The CDR3 region has the DNA TGTGCCTGGAACGACGGGTTATCTAGTCAGCCCCAGCATTTT.

The sample holds a few counts of this clonotype. The chain carries TRBV12-3 or TRBV12-4 and TRBJ2-2; unclear D gene. The CDR3 contains 13 residues. V gave up 7 bases and J gave up 6 bases, with 12 bases separating them. CDR3 loop: CASITWGPGELFF. The CDR3 DNA reads as TGTGCCAGCATTACTTGGGGTCCCGGGGAGCTGTTTTTT.

The chain combines TRBV19 with TRBJ1-4; D call uncertain. The ends were cut back, 5 bases at V and 8 bases at J, with 9 bases in the middle. Germline V CDR1 and CDR2: LNHDA, SQIVND (reference sequence). The CDR3 has 12 amino acids. CDR3 region: CASSPKVEKLFF. The CDR3 nucleotides are TGTGCCAGTAGTCCAAAGGTCGAAAAACTGTTTTTT.

The chain carries TRBV18 and TRBJ1-1, with 12 positions matching TRBD1. V lost 5 bases, J lost 7 bases, and 8 bases stayed unmatched. The germline CDR1 and CDR2 sequences are KGHSH and LQKENI. The CDR3 is 15 residues long. DNA for the CDR3: TGTGCCAGCTCATGGGACAGGGGGCGCACGAGTGAAGCTTTCTTT. As protein: CASSWDRGRTSEAFF.

The chain recombines TRBV9 with TRBJ2-6; D perhaps matches TRBD2 (6 bases). Trimming took 1 base from V and 2 from J, leaving 13 bases between them. Per the germline V gene, CDR1 is SGDLS and CDR2 is YYNGEE. CDR3 length: 17 amino acids. CDR3 in amino acids: CASSVFGGDPGANVLTF. CDR3 in DNA: TGTGCCAGCAGCGTATTCGGGGGTGACCCTGGGGCCAACGTCCTGACTTTC.